This record covers a single T cell receptor beta chain. This entry comes from a study of cytomegalovirus exposure and HLA in healthy donors. Germline V gene lookup returns CDR1 SGHTA and CDR2 FQGTGA. V lost 5 bases and J lost 10; bases outside the gene matches: 9. This CDR3 is 15 amino acids long. PCR primers comprised 60 Vbeta and 13 Jbeta primers. Profiled with immunoSEQ multiplex PCR; TCRdb holds only in-frame clones, not every one. The data show around 200,000 clones, 75% to 85% seen once. The sequencing input was PBMCs. The sequence was obtained from an older woman in good health and CMV-seropositive. This chain joins TRBV7-3 and TRBJ2-1, with 12 bases that match TRBD2. CDR3 in amino acids: CASSTPSGGAREQFF. The CDR3 region has the DNA TGTGCCAGCAGCACACCTAGCGGGGGGGCCAGGGAGCAGTTCTTC.